Here is one TCR beta chain with its context. This entry comes from a study of blood T cell repertoires in COVID-19. Across the whole study: From the United States, Italy and Spain came samples of acute and convalescent COVID-19. From T cells, B-cell-depleted T cells, or PBMCs came the material, which was cDNA or gDNA.

Participant-given clinical history determined each cohort assignment. How the authors handled the data: By means of reference gene primer amplification, nucleated cell counts were estimated. Assay: immunoSEQ multiplex PCR; the TCRdb copy retains only in-frame clones and omits some. For V, J and clone size, that table is used; D and trimming come from the DNA. The data show 150,000 to 200,000 clones, with approximately 82% seen just once and roughly 20% held by the top ten. Germline V gives CDR1 SEHNR, CDR2 FQNEAQ (reference sequence). Between the trimmed V and J ends, which lost 6 bases and 6 bases, there was a span of 18 bases. This CDR3 is built from 15 residues.

This chain uses TRBV7-9 with TRBJ1-5; D remains ambiguous. The receptor comes from a man aged 60-69 years who had recovered from COVID-19. The material sequenced was PBMCs or T cells enriched from blood (not recorded which). The CDR3 spells CASSADTSRGQPQHF. The DNA of the CDR3 is TGTGCCAGCAGTGCCGACACCTCCCGGGGTCAGCCCCAGCATTTT.